This T cell receptor beta chain was sequenced in a study of blood T cells in healthy people across ages. V was clipped by 10 bases and J by 3 bases, with 20 bases between them. Germline V lookup: CDR1 SGHRS, CDR2 YFSETQ. The CDR3 consists of 15 residues. A J-beta primer mix and a sample-barcoded 5' primer were used in a second PCR of about 7 to 12 cycles. Per sample, CDR3-containing paired-end reads numbered at least 2.5 million. TCRdb called the 5' RACE reads again in MiXCR, with one record for every CDR3 protein. The profile shows 700,000 to 900,000 distinct CDR3 sequences, approximately 53% of them singletons. Study-wide results and caveats: Unsorted PBMCs blocked a conclusive comparison of naive and antigen-experienced cells.

This clonotype has a single count. The target antigen is unknown. The chain couples TRBV5-1 to TRBJ2-4; tentatively, D is TRBD2 (6 bases). The TCR comes from an older man in good health. Sequences were obtained from blood. The DNA for the CDR3 is TGCGCCGGCACCCTTGGAGGGTTGGACAAAAACATTCAGTACTTC. Protein: CAGTLGGLDKNIQYF.